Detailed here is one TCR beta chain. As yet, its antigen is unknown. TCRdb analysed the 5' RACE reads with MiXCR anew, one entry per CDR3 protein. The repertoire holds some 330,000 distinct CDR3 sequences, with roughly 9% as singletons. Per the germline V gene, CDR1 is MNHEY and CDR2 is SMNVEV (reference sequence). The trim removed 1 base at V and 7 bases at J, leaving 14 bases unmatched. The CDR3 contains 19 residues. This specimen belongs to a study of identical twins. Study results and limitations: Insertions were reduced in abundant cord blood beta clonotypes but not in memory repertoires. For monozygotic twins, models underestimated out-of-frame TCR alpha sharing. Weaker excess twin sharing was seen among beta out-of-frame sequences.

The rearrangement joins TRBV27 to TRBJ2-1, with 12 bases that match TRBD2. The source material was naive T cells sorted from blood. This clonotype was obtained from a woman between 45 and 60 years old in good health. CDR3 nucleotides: TGTGCCAGCAGTTTATTGACTAGCGGGAGCCATTCGGGTGTAAATGAGCAGTTCTTC. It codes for CASSLLTSGSHSGVNEQFF.